What follows is one T cell receptor beta chain and its context. What it recognizes is unknown. The CDR3 is made up of 13 amino acids. The V and J ends lost 8 bases and 0 bases respectively, with 8 bases between them. The germline CDR1 and CDR2 sequences are MNHEY and SVGAGI. These data come from a study of cytomegalovirus exposure and HLA in healthy donors. General study findings and limits: In a later analysis, common viral pathogens appeared linked to several of the most significant clusters.

A multiplex PCR was run with 60 Vbeta primers and 13 Jbeta primers. Method: immunoSEQ multiplex PCR; TCRdb's copy keeps in-frame clones and lacks some. The sample includes about 50,000 clones. The sequencing sample was made of PBMCs. The chain has TRBV6-5 and TRBJ2-1, with D maybe TRBD2 (6 bases). This sequence was found in a woman in her fifties or sixties in good health and CMV-seropositive. The CDR3 protein is CASRGYSYNEQFF. The CDR3 DNA is TGTGCCAGCCGGGGGTACTCCTACAATGAGCAGTTCTTC.